Below, 10 T cell receptor beta chains from the same sample are listed, as sequenced in a study of T cell responses to AZD1222 COVID-19 vaccine. Only in-frame clones appear in the TCRdb table, and some are missing; sequencing was by immunoSEQ multiplex PCR. The top ten clones hold under 5.5% of a sample with about 120,000 clones, about 89% of them seen once. This material consisted of peripheral blood, taken on day 0 of AZD1222 vaccination. The receptors come from an adult in good health.

The chain employs TRBV28 and TRBJ1-4; D ambiguous. This CDR3 has 17 residues. Trimming left V 3 bases short and J 2 bases short, with 16 bases between. CDR1 is MDHEN and CDR2 is SYDVKM in the germline V gene. CDR3 DNA: TGTGCCAGCAGTTTTCACCAGTTCAGCGCGACTAATGAAAAACTGTTTTTT. Its translation is CASSFHQFSATNEKLFF.

V gene TRBV7-9 combines with J gene TRBJ1-2; D might be TRBD1 (6 bases). The CDR3 consists of 15 residues. Trimming left V 5 bases short and J 2 bases short, with 15 bases between. Per germline, CDR1 SEHNR and CDR2 FQNEAQ (reference sequence). CDR3 amino acids: CASSLPDSLNYGYTF. DNA for the CDR3: TGTGCCAGCAGCCTCCCGGACAGTTTAAACTATGGCTACACCTTC.

The genes are TRBV5-6 and TRBJ1-4, with 9 bases identical to TRBD1. This CDR3 has 16 residues. Trimming took 3 bases from V and 5 from J; bases not matched to a gene: 8. The germline V gene encodes CDR1 SGHDT and CDR2 YYEEEE. The DNA for the CDR3 is TGTGCCAGCAGCTCCGGGTGGGACAGGGTGAATGAAAAACTGTTTTTT. Translating it yields CASSSGWDRVNEKLFF.

The J gene is TRBJ1-5, the V gene TRBV7-9, with D possibly matching TRBD1 (6 bases). The length of the CDR3 is 16 residues. Germline CDR1 SEHNR, CDR2 FQNEAQ (reference sequence). Trimming cost V 6 bases and J 0 bases, with 15 bases left between them. The CDR3 coding sequence is TGTGCCAGCAGACGGACAGATGATAATAGCAATCAGCCCCAGCATTTT. Its translation: CASRRTDDNSNQPQHF. Full variable domain (missing parts from reference TRBV7-9 and TRBJ1-5): DTGVSQNPRHKITKRGQNVTFRCDPISEHNRLYWYRQTLGQGPEFLTYFQNEAQLEKSRLLSDRFSAERPKGSFSTLEIQRTEQGDSAMYLCASRRTDDNSNQPQHFGDGTRLSIL.

In the case of this clone: Distinct nucleotide sequences in the sample also encode this CDR3. The CDR3 DNA sequence: TGTGCCAGCAGCTTTAGGGGTGGCTACACCTTC. Translating gives CASSFRGGYTF. J is TRBJ1-2 and V is TRBV11-2, with D possibly being TRBD1 (5 bases). V lost 3 bases and J 7 bases, leaving 6 bases between the germline ends. The CDR3 extends over 11 amino acids. The V gene's germline CDR1 is SGHAT and CDR2 FQNNGV.

This chain connects TRBV5-8 to TRBJ1-5; no firm D call. The germline gives CDR1 SGHTS, CDR2 YDEGEE. The CDR3 is 15 residues long. The ends were cut back, 0 bases at V and 0 bases at J, with 7 bases in the middle. The CDR3 spells CASSLVWSSNQPQHF. CDR3 sequence (DNA): TGTGCCAGCAGCTTGGTGTGGTCTAGCAATCAGCCCCAGCATTTT.

To note about this clone: Other DNA sequences in this specimen translate into the identical CDR3. The J gene is TRBJ1-1, the V gene TRBV5-1; no clear D. The germline V gene has CDR1 SGHRS and CDR2 YFSETQ. The CDR3 covers 14 residues. V shed 1 base and J shed 0 bases, with 7 bases lying between them. The CDR3 protein is CASSLTVMNTEAFF. Here the CDR3 DNA reads TGCGCCAGCAGCTTGACGGTGATGAACACTGAAGCTTTCTTT. Combining the CDR3 with reference TRBV5-1 and TRBJ1-1 gives the whole variable domain KAGVTQTPRYLIKTRGQQVTLSCSPISGHRSVSWYQQTPGQGLQFLFEYFSETQRNKGNFPGRFSGRQFSNSRSEMNVSTLELGDSALYLCASSLTVMNTEAFFGQGTRLTVV.

This clone was seen only a few times. The chain couples TRBV5-6 to TRBJ2-7, with unresolved D. Deletions cut 2 bases from V and 6 bases from J, with 9 bases between. CDR3 length equals 12 residues. CDR1 is SGHDT, CDR2 YYEEEE, per germline. CDR3: CASSFTVSEQYF. CDR3 bases: TGTGCCAGCAGCTTCACCGTTTCCGAGCAGTACTTC.

The chain is built from TRBV7-9 and TRBJ1-2; 7 bases agree with TRBD1. The CDR3 is 15 residues long. The germline gives CDR1 SEHNR, CDR2 FQNEAQ (reference sequence). J was trimmed by 4 bases and V by 3 bases; bases with no gene match: 8. CDR3 DNA: TGTGCCAGCAGCTTCCGACAGGGTGGGCCCTATGGCTACACCTTC. Translating gives CASSFRQGGPYGYTF.

The chain has TRBV21-1 and TRBJ2-2; the table names TRBD1, a call not compared with the DNA. TRBV21-1 represents a pseudogene. The CDR3 length is 16 residues. The CDR3 DNA sequence: TGTGCCAGCAGCAAAGGGATCCGGGACAGGGGATCTGAGGTGTTTTTT. It translates to CASSKGIRDRGSEVFF.